A single sample is the source of the 20 T cell receptor beta chains below, sequenced in a study of technical replicates of blood from a handful of donors. The protocol was immunoSEQ multiplex PCR, while the TCRdb copy is restricted to in-frame clones and leaves out a portion. The sample has tens of thousands of clones; roughly 98% are singletons. The sample comprised T cells isolated from PBMCs. The origin of the receptors is a human donor in good health.

CDR3 in DNA: TGTGCCAGCAGACCGGGACAGGGCCAACGTGGCTACACCTTC. It translates to CASRPGQGQRGYTF. The chain recombines TRBV6-6 with TRBJ1-2; 9 positions agree with TRBD1. This CDR3 contains 14 residues. Germline assignment: CDR1 MNHNY and CDR2 SVGAGI (reference sequence). V was pared by 6 bases and J by 7 bases, with 9 bases of the junction left unmatched.

The chain links TRBV19 to TRBJ1-1, with a weak D call TRBD1 (6 bases). Between the trimmed V and J ends, which lost 3 bases and 1 base, there was a span of 12 bases. CDR1 is LNHDA and CDR2 is SQIVND in the germline V gene (reference sequence). The CDR3 totals 15 residues. CDR3 sequence reads: CASSMWGPTNTEAFF. CDR3 in DNA: TGTGCCAGTAGTATGTGGGGGCCGACGAACACTGAAGCTTTCTTT. The full variable domain, its missing parts supplied by reference TRBV19 and TRBJ1-1, is DGGITQSPKYLFRKEGQNVTLSCEQNLNHDAMYWYRQDPGQGLRLIYYSQIVNDFQKGDIAEGYSVSREKKESFPLTVTSAQKNPTAFYLCASSMWGPTNTEAFFGQGTRLTVV.

This chain uses TRBV4-1 with TRBJ2-2; perhaps TRBD2 as D (5 bases). Germline loops: CDR1 MGHRA, CDR2 YSYEKL. V shed 1 base and J shed 8 bases, with 14 bases lying between them. This CDR3 has 15 residues. The CDR3 reads CASSQVASGMGELFF. The CDR3 nucleotides read TGCGCCAGCAGCCAAGTAGCATCCGGGATGGGGGAGCTGTTTTTT.

The gene calls are TRBV4-1 and TRBJ1-1, with TRBD1 as a possible D gene (6 bases). This CDR3 has 13 residues. The V end lost 2 bases, the J end lost 12 bases, and 16 bases lay between the germline ends. Looked up from germline, CDR1 is MGHRA and CDR2 is YSYEKL. The CDR3 DNA reads as TGCGCCAGCAGCCAATCGGACAGTGCCCGGTCTTTCTTT. As protein: CASSQSDSARSFF.

This rearrangement joins TRBV6-1 to TRBJ2-7; a weak D match, TRBD1 (6 bases). The germline CDR1 and CDR2 sequences are MNHNS and SASEGT. This CDR3 spans 13 amino acids. V lost 6 bases, J lost 0 bases, and 9 bases lay in between. The CDR3 nucleotides read TGTGCCAGCAGCCGGGACACCTCCTACGAGCAGTACTTC. This sequence encodes CASSRDTSYEQYF.

CDR3 sequence reads: CASSVEGSSYNSPLHF. CDR3 coding DNA: TGTGCCAGCAGCGTAGAAGGGAGCTCCTATAATTCACCCCTCCACTTT. The J gene is TRBJ1-6, the V gene TRBV9; no clear D gene. V was clipped by 0 bases and J by 0 bases, with 7 bases between them. CDR3 length: 16 amino acids. Germline V gene lookup returns CDR1 SGDLS and CDR2 YYNGEE.

This rearrangement joins TRBV19 to TRBJ2-6; TRBD2 matches 7 bases. This CDR3 region has 15 residues. Losses at the gene ends were 3 bases for V and 4 bases for J; bases not matched to a gene: 3. Germline CDR1 reads LNHDA; CDR2 reads SQIVND (reference sequence). The CDR3 spells CASSMGGAGANVLTF. The DNA for the CDR3 is TGTGCCAGTAGTATGGGAGGGGCCGGGGCCAACGTCCTGACTTTC.

V is TRBV19 and J is TRBJ1-2; D call uncertain. Trimming left V 7 bases short and J 2 bases short, with 11 bases between. CDR1 and CDR2 (germline): LNHDA, SQIVND (reference sequence). The CDR3 length is 13 residues. CDR3 nucleotides: TGTGCCAGTATGCGCACGCCAAACTATGGCTACACCTTC. Translated, it gives CASMRTPNYGYTF.

The chain employs TRBV21-1 and TRBJ2-3; the table's D call of TRBD2 was not tested on the DNA. TRBV21-1 is noted as a pseudogene. The CDR3 covers 14 residues. CDR3 residues: CASSKGLGTDTQYF. Here the CDR3 DNA reads TGTGCCAGCAGCAAAGGGTTAGGCACAGATACGCAGTATTTT.

J is TRBJ1-4 and V is TRBV14; 10 bases map to TRBD1. Germline lookup yields CDR1 SGHDN and CDR2 FVKESK. Trimming removed 0 bases from V and 2 bases from J; junction bases left unmatched: 6. This CDR3 comprises 18 residues. As DNA, the CDR3 is TGTGCCAGCAGCCAAGATCGACAGGGGGCCTCTACTAATGAAAAACTGTTTTTT. This codes for CASSQDRQGASTNEKLFF. The full variable domain, its missing parts supplied by reference TRBV14 and TRBJ1-4, is EAGVTQFPSHSVIEKGQTVTLRCDPISGHDNLYWYRRVMGKEIKFLLHFVKESKQDESGMPNNRFLAERTGGTYSTLKVQPAELEDSGVYFCASSQDRQGASTNEKLFFGSGTQLSVL.

The chain joins TRBV14 to TRBJ2-5; 14 bases agree with TRBD2. This CDR3 is built from 16 residues. Germline-derived CDR1 and CDR2 are SGHDN and FVKESK. V was pared by 4 bases and J by 7 bases, with 8 bases of the junction left unmatched. The CDR3 DNA is TGTGCCAGCAGCCTGGGGACTAGCGGGGGTCCAGCGACCCAGTACTTC. This sequence encodes CASSLGTSGGPATQYF.

This clone was seen only once. The chain has TRBV19 and TRBJ2-1; D uncertain. Deletions cut 5 bases from V and 7 bases from J, with 15 bases between. The CDR3 spans 14 residues. The V gene's germline CDR1 is LNHDA and CDR2 SQIVND (reference sequence). CDR3 amino acids: CASSPSALWNEQFF. Here the CDR3 DNA reads TGTGCCAGTAGTCCATCCGCTCTATGGAATGAGCAGTTCTTC.

The genes are TRBV5-6 and TRBJ1-1; 9 nucleotides agree with TRBD1. The germline V gene encodes CDR1 SGHDT and CDR2 YYEEEE. The CDR3 length is 13 residues. The V and J ends lost 4 bases and 5 bases, in that order; junction bases with no gene match: 3. The CDR3 DNA is TGTGCCAGCAGCCGGGACAGGGCGACTGAAGCTTTCTTT. Its protein product is CASSRDRATEAFF.

The rearrangement joins TRBV15 to TRBJ1-2, with TRBD1 identical over 9 bases. The CDR3 totals 15 residues. The V gene's germline CDR1 is LNHNV and CDR2 YYDKDF (reference sequence). Losses at the gene ends were 1 base for V and 4 bases for J; bases not matched to a gene: 4. CDR3 in amino acids: CATSRGTGVAYGYTF. The CDR3 bases are TGTGCCACCAGCAGAGGGACAGGGGTCGCCTATGGCTACACCTTC.

The gene calls are TRBV5-1 and TRBJ2-1, with D perhaps TRBD1 (5 bases). Germline values: CDR1 SGHRS, CDR2 YFSETQ. Trimming left V 4 bases short and J 0 bases short, with 17 bases between. The CDR3 has 17 residues. CDR3 residues: CASSPPYLGVSYNEQFF. DNA of the CDR3: TGCGCCAGCAGCCCGCCTTACCTAGGGGTCTCCTACAATGAGCAGTTCTTC. The full variable domain, rest sourced from reference TRBV5-1 and TRBJ2-1, is KAGVTQTPRYLIKTRGQQVTLSCSPISGHRSVSWYQQTPGQGLQFLFEYFSETQRNKGNFPGRFSGRQFSNSRSEMNVSTLELGDSALYLCASSPPYLGVSYNEQFFGPGTRLTVL.

The rearrangement uses TRBV7-9 and TRBJ2-1, with 7 positions matching TRBD1. Germline values: CDR1 SEHNR, CDR2 FQNEAQ (reference sequence). J was trimmed by 3 bases and V by 2 bases; bases with no gene match: 1. The length of the CDR3 is 14 residues. Here the CDR3 reads CASSLQGVYNEQFF. CDR3 DNA sequence: TGTGCCAGCAGCTTACAGGGGGTCTACAATGAGCAGTTCTTC.

The chain is built from TRBV7-8 and TRBJ1-4; 7 bases line up with TRBD1. This CDR3 contains 13 residues. The J segment lost 4 bases and the V segment lost 7 bases, leaving 3 bases of the junction unmatched. Germline V gene data show CDR1 as SGHVS and CDR2 as FQNEAQ. The CDR3 DNA reads TGTGCCAGCAAGGGGGCGGGTAATGAAAAACTGTTTTTT. Its translation: CASKGAGNEKLFF.

This chain links TRBV5-4 with TRBJ2-5; tentatively, D is TRBD2 (5 bases). Germline loops: CDR1 SGHNT, CDR2 YYREEE (reference sequence). This CDR3 is 15 amino acids long. The V and J ends lost 4 bases and 0 bases respectively, with 13 bases between them. This CDR3 reads CASSPIAGNQETQYF. The CDR3 DNA reads as TGTGCCAGCAGCCCGATTGCCGGGAACCAAGAGACCCAGTACTTC.

This sequence joins TRBV5-4 and TRBJ1-2, with 8 bases that match TRBD1. V was pared by 7 bases and J by 2 bases, with 13 bases of the junction left unmatched. Germline V lookup: CDR1 SGHNT, CDR2 YYREEE (reference sequence). There are 16 residues in the CDR3. The CDR3 nucleotides are TGTGCCAGCTCCCCAGCTAACAGGGGGGTAAACTATGGCTACACCTTC. It encodes CASSPANRGVNYGYTF.

V and J are TRBV6-1 and TRBJ2-1, with 7 bases fitting TRBD1. The CDR3 is made up of 18 amino acids. Trimming removed 3 bases from V and 5 bases from J; junction bases left unmatched: 16. In germline, CDR1 is MNHNS, CDR2 SASEGT. The CDR3 loop is CASSDFPTRPDRDNEQFF. The CDR3 nucleotides read TGTGCCAGCAGTGATTTCCCCACGAGACCCGACAGGGACAATGAGCAGTTCTTC.